The rows below give T cell receptor beta chains drawn from one sample of a study of T-cell reconstitution after alpha-beta-depleted transplantation in children. TCRdb re-derived calls from the PCR reads in MiXCR, one entry per CDR3 protein. The table has more than 40,000 distinct CDR3 sequences, 52% seen once. The source was peripheral blood, collected before TCRalphabeta/CD19-depleted stem cell transplant. The receptors were gathered from a boy under two years old with SCID, due to receive a stem cell transplant. Each CDR3 is given with its conserved first and last residue. Each record gives: J gene, D gene, clone size, V gene, CDR3 DNA, CDR3 protein. The D gene is left open where the match is weak. Only some rows state a clone size, as once, few, many or a class for expanded clones.

j_call: TRBJ2-1; d_call: -; clone_size: -; v_call: TRBV6-1; cdr3_nt: TGTGCCAGCAGTGAATCCCCGCTCCGAACTTTCGATGAGCAGTTCTTC; cdr3_aa: CASSESPLRTFDEQFF
j_call: TRBJ2-7; d_call: -; clone_size: -; v_call: TRBV27; cdr3_nt: TGTGCCAGCAGTCCATCCACCGGCTACGAGCAGTACTTC; cdr3_aa: CASSPSTGYEQYF
j_call: TRBJ1-2; d_call: -; clone_size: -; v_call: TRBV10-3; cdr3_nt: TGTGCCATCAGTGAGCGGGAGGGTCCGGGCTACACCTTC; cdr3_aa: CAISEREGPGYTF
j_call: TRBJ1-2; d_call: -; clone_size: few; v_call: TRBV28; cdr3_nt: TGTGCCAGCAGTTTGGGGGGGTTTGGCTACACCTTC; cdr3_aa: CASSLGGFGYTF
j_call: TRBJ2-2; d_call: -; clone_size: -; v_call: TRBV6-4; cdr3_nt: TGTGCCAGCGCCCCCGGAGACACCGGGGAGCTGTTTTTT; cdr3_aa: CASAPGDTGELFF
j_call: TRBJ2-7; d_call: -; clone_size: -; v_call: TRBV5-6; cdr3_nt: TGTGCCAGCAGCTTGGGCCGGTGGGACAAGCAGTACTTC; cdr3_aa: CASSLGRWDKQYF
j_call: TRBJ1-4; d_call: -; clone_size: -; v_call: TRBV18; cdr3_nt: TGTGCCAGCTCACCCATTGCAGGGCCCAATGAAAAACTGTTTTTT; cdr3_aa: CASSPIAGPNEKLFF
j_call: TRBJ2-7; d_call: -; clone_size: -; v_call: TRBV7-2; cdr3_nt: TGTGCCAGCAGCTTAGCGCGGCTAGCCTACGAGCAGTACTTC; cdr3_aa: CASSLARLAYEQYF
j_call: TRBJ2-7; d_call: -; clone_size: -; v_call: TRBV11-2; cdr3_nt: TGTGCCAGCAGCTTAGGACCTACCTACGAGCAGTACTTC; cdr3_aa: CASSLGPTYEQYF
j_call: TRBJ1-1; d_call: -; clone_size: -; v_call: TRBV12-3/TRBV12-4; cdr3_nt: TGTGCCAGCAGTTTCTGGGACACTGAAGCTTTCTTT; cdr3_aa: CASSFWDTEAFF
j_call: TRBJ2-7; d_call: -; clone_size: -; v_call: TRBV7-6; cdr3_nt: TGTGCCAGCAGCTTAGGGGGGAACTCCTACGAGCAGTACTTC; cdr3_aa: CASSLGGNSYEQYF
j_call: TRBJ2-3; d_call: TRBD2; clone_size: -; v_call: TRBV11-1; cdr3_nt: TGTGCCAGCAGCTTAGCGCCGGGACTAGCGGGGACAGATACGCAGTATTTT; cdr3_aa: CASSLAPGLAGTDTQYF
j_call: TRBJ2-1; d_call: TRBD2; clone_size: few; v_call: TRBV4-3; cdr3_nt: TGCGCCAGCGGTCCGATCTCGGGGGGTTACAATGAGCAGTTCTTC; cdr3_aa: CASGPISGGYNEQFF
j_call: TRBJ2-1; d_call: TRBD2; clone_size: -; v_call: TRBV4-1; cdr3_nt: TGCGCCAGCAGCCAAGGACCTAGCGGGGCCTACAATGAGCAGTTCTTC; cdr3_aa: CASSQGPSGAYNEQFF
j_call: TRBJ1-1; d_call: -; clone_size: -; v_call: TRBV5-1; cdr3_nt: TGCGCCAGCAGCCTTCGGCAGGGTGAAGCTTTCTTT; cdr3_aa: CASSLRQGEAFF
j_call: TRBJ2-1; d_call: TRBD2; clone_size: -; v_call: TRBV20-1; cdr3_nt: TGCAGTGCTAGTAGCGGGGGGTTCCGCAATGAGCAGTTCTTC; cdr3_aa: CSASSGGFRNEQFF
j_call: TRBJ1-2; d_call: -; clone_size: few; v_call: TRBV10-2; cdr3_nt: TGCGCCAGCATGGGGGCAGGGAACTTCTATGGCTACACCTTC; cdr3_aa: CASMGAGNFYGYTF
j_call: TRBJ2-3; d_call: TRBD2; clone_size: few; v_call: TRBV7-6; cdr3_nt: TGTGCCAGCAGCTCGGGACTAGCGGGGGGCCTCCGAAGAGATACGCAGTATTTT; cdr3_aa: CASSSGLAGGLRRDTQYF
j_call: TRBJ2-1; d_call: -; clone_size: -; v_call: TRBV11-1; cdr3_nt: TGTGCCAGCAGCCTCGGGGGCAGGGGGTACAATGAGCAGTTCTTC; cdr3_aa: CASSLGGRGYNEQFF
j_call: TRBJ2-3; d_call: -; clone_size: -; v_call: TRBV11-2; cdr3_nt: TGTTCCAGCAGCTTAGTTGGGAAGAATACGCAGTATTTT; cdr3_aa: CSSSLVGKNTQYF
j_call: TRBJ2-7; d_call: -; clone_size: -; v_call: TRBV6-1; cdr3_nt: TGTGCCAGCAGAGTCAGCGAACCTCCCTACGAGCAGTACTTC; cdr3_aa: CASRVSEPPYEQYF
j_call: TRBJ2-1; d_call: -; clone_size: -; v_call: TRBV6-2/TRBV6-3; cdr3_nt: TGTGCCAGCTCCGGCCTCGGCAGGGCCCTCAATGAGCAGTTCTTC; cdr3_aa: CASSGLGRALNEQFF
j_call: TRBJ2-3; d_call: TRBD2; clone_size: -; v_call: TRBV5-1; cdr3_nt: TGCGCCAGCAGCTTGTTGGGGACTAGCGCCGGGCGGGATACGCAGTATTTT; cdr3_aa: CASSLLGTSAGRDTQYF
j_call: TRBJ2-5; d_call: -; clone_size: -; v_call: TRBV5-6; cdr3_nt: TGTGCCAGCAGTGGAGAAAGGGAGTGGGAGACCCAGTACTTC; cdr3_aa: CASSGEREWETQYF
j_call: TRBJ2-3; d_call: TRBD1; clone_size: -; v_call: TRBV27; cdr3_nt: TGTGCCAGCAGAAAGACAGGGAGCACAGATACGCAGTATTTT; cdr3_aa: CASRKTGSTDTQYF
j_call: TRBJ1-1; d_call: -; clone_size: -; v_call: TRBV7-9; cdr3_nt: TGTGCCAGCAGCTGGCCCGGACAGTCTAAAGCTTTCTTT; cdr3_aa: CASSWPGQSKAFF
j_call: TRBJ1-3; d_call: -; clone_size: -; v_call: TRBV18; cdr3_nt: TGTGCCAGCTCACCGGTCCCTGGAAACACCATATATTTT; cdr3_aa: CASSPVPGNTIYF
j_call: TRBJ2-5; d_call: TRBD1; clone_size: -; v_call: TRBV5-1; cdr3_nt: TGCGCCAGCAGCTGGACAGGGGCCGGGGAGACCCAGTACTTC; cdr3_aa: CASSWTGAGETQYF
j_call: TRBJ2-2; d_call: TRBD1; clone_size: few; v_call: TRBV4-2; cdr3_nt: TGTGCCAGCAGCCCACCGGACAGGGAAAACACCGGGGAGCTGTTTTTT; cdr3_aa: CASSPPDRENTGELFF
j_call: TRBJ2-6; d_call: TRBD1; clone_size: -; v_call: TRBV12-3/TRBV12-4; cdr3_nt: TGTGCCAGCAGTTTTCCCGGGACAGGGAAAATCCCTGGGGCCAACGTCCTGACTTTC; cdr3_aa: CASSFPGTGKIPGANVLTF
j_call: TRBJ2-5; d_call: -; clone_size: few; v_call: TRBV5-5; cdr3_nt: TGTGCCAGCAGCTCAACCTCTTCCGGGGGGCCTCAAGAGACCCAGTACTTC; cdr3_aa: CASSSTSSGGPQETQYF
j_call: TRBJ1-3; d_call: TRBD1; clone_size: -; v_call: TRBV28; cdr3_nt: TGTGCCAGCAGTTTCTGGGGGACAGGTTCTGGAAACACCATATATTTT; cdr3_aa: CASSFWGTGSGNTIYF
j_call: TRBJ2-7; d_call: -; clone_size: few; v_call: TRBV15; cdr3_nt: TGTGCCACCAGCTCCTGGCAGGGGTACGAGCAGTACTTC; cdr3_aa: CATSSWQGYEQYF
j_call: TRBJ2-7; d_call: -; clone_size: -; v_call: TRBV6-1; cdr3_nt: TGTGCCAGCAGGGCAGGGTACGAGCAGTACTTC; cdr3_aa: CASRAGYEQYF
j_call: TRBJ2-2; d_call: TRBD2; clone_size: -; v_call: TRBV11-2; cdr3_nt: TGTGCCAGCAGTCTCGCAGCGGGGGCTGCCCCCGGGGAGCTGTTTTTT; cdr3_aa: CASSLAAGAAPGELFF
j_call: TRBJ1-2; d_call: TRBD1; clone_size: -; v_call: TRBV12-3/TRBV12-4; cdr3_nt: TGTGCCAGCAGTTTAGGGACAGGGGTCGGCTACACCTTC; cdr3_aa: CASSLGTGVGYTF
j_call: TRBJ1-3; d_call: -; clone_size: -; v_call: TRBV6-5; cdr3_nt: TGTGCCAGCAGTTCCGACATCTCTGGAAACACCATATATTTT; cdr3_aa: CASSSDISGNTIYF
j_call: TRBJ2-5; d_call: TRBD1; clone_size: few; v_call: TRBV20-1; cdr3_nt: TGCAGTGCTAGAGATGGCAGGGGGCAAGAGACCCAGTACTTC; cdr3_aa: CSARDGRGQETQYF
j_call: TRBJ2-7; d_call: TRBD2; clone_size: few; v_call: TRBV11-1; cdr3_nt: TGTGCCAGCAGCTTAGCGAAGACTAGCGGGGCGTCTACGGTGCAGTACTTC; cdr3_aa: CASSLAKTSGASTVQYF
j_call: TRBJ2-2; d_call: TRBD2; clone_size: -; v_call: TRBV5-1; cdr3_nt: TGCGCCAGCAGCTTGGCCTGGACTAGCGGGGCCACCGGGGAGCTGTTTTTT; cdr3_aa: CASSLAWTSGATGELFF
j_call: TRBJ2-1; d_call: -; clone_size: few; v_call: TRBV5-1; cdr3_nt: TGCGCCAGCAGCTTGGCCGGGACAGAGCAGTTCTTC; cdr3_aa: CASSLAGTEQFF
j_call: TRBJ2-4; d_call: -; clone_size: few; v_call: TRBV6-5; cdr3_nt: TGTGCCAGCAGATGGATGGACCGGGGAGGAAACATTCAGTACTTC; cdr3_aa: CASRWMDRGGNIQYF
j_call: TRBJ2-2; d_call: -; clone_size: -; v_call: TRBV7-2; cdr3_nt: TGTGCCAGCAGCCCCGGAGGGGGTTACCTCACCGGGGAGCTGTTTTTT; cdr3_aa: CASSPGGGYLTGELFF
j_call: TRBJ1-2; d_call: -; clone_size: -; v_call: TRBV13; cdr3_nt: TGTGCCAGCAGGGCCGCGGCGGATGGCTACACCTTC; cdr3_aa: CASRAAADGYTF
j_call: TRBJ2-1; d_call: -; clone_size: once; v_call: TRBV11-1; cdr3_nt: TGTGCCAGCAGCTTTATTGATGAGCAGTTCTTC; cdr3_aa: CASSFIDEQFF
j_call: TRBJ2-5; d_call: TRBD1; clone_size: -; v_call: TRBV10-2; cdr3_nt: TGCGCCACCTGGGACAGTTCGGAGGAGACCCAGTACTTC; cdr3_aa: CATWDSSEETQYF
j_call: TRBJ2-1; d_call: -; clone_size: few; v_call: TRBV5-1; cdr3_nt: TGCGCCAGCAGCTTTTCGTCGGCAGATGAGCAGTTCTTC; cdr3_aa: CASSFSSADEQFF
j_call: TRBJ2-1; d_call: -; clone_size: few; v_call: TRBV5-1; cdr3_nt: TGCGCCAGCAGCTTGATATGGGGGGACGATGAGCAGTTCTTC; cdr3_aa: CASSLIWGDDEQFF
j_call: TRBJ2-5; d_call: -; clone_size: -; v_call: TRBV9; cdr3_nt: TGTGCCAGCAGCGTAGCGCCGGGAGAGACCCAGTACTTC; cdr3_aa: CASSVAPGETQYF